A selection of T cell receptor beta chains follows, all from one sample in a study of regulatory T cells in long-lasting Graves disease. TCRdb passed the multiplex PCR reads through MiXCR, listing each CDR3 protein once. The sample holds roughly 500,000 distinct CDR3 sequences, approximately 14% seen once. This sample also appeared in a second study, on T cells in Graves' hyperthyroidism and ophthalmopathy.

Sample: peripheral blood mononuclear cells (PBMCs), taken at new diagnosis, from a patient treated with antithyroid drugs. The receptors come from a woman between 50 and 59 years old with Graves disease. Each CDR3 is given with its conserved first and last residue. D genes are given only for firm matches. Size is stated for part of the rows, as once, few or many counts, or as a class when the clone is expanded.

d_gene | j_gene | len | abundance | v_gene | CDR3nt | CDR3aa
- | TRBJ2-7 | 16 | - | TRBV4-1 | TGCGCCAGCAGCCAAGGTCAGGGATCTTCTTCTTATGAGCAGTACTTC | CASSQGQGSSSYEQYF
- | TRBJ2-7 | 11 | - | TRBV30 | TGTGCCTGGAGGTCCCGGCAGGGGAGGTACTTC | CAWRSRQGRYF
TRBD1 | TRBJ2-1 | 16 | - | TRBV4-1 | TGCGCCAGCAGCCAAGGGGACAGTATCTCCTACAATGAGCAGTTCTTC | CASSQGDSISYNEQFF
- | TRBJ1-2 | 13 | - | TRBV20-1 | TGCAGTGCTAGGTCGGGCAGGGCGGATGGCTACACCTTC | CSARSGRADGYTF
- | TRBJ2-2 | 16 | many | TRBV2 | TGTGCCAGCAGTGATCAAGGCCTCAAGAACACCGGGGAGCTGTTTTTT | CASSDQGLKNTGELFF
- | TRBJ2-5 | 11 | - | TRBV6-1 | TGTGCCAGTACAGGTTCTAAGACCCAGTACTTC | CASTGSKTQYF
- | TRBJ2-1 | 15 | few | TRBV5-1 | TGCGCCAGCAGCACCCTAGTGACTGACTACAATGAGCAGTTCTTC | CASSTLVTDYNEQFF
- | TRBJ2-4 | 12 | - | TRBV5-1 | TGCGCCAGCAGCTTCGGGGGAAACATTCAGTACTTC | CASSFGGNIQYF
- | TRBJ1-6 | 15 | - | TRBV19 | TGTGCCAGTAGTGATGCCAGCTCCTATAATTCACCCCTCCACTTT | CASSDASSYNSPLHF
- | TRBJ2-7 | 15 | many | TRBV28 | TGTGCCAGCAGTTCTCCTGACAGGATTCCTGTGGGGCAGTACTTC | CASSSPDRIPVGQYF
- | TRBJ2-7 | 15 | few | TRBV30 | TGTGCCTGGAGCACAGGGAGAGCGACCGTTTACGAGCAGTACTTC | CAWSTGRATVYEQYF
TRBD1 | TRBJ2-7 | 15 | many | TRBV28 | TGTGCCAGCAGACGCGACAGGGGGGGATTCTACGAGCAGTACTTC | CASRRDRGGFYEQYF
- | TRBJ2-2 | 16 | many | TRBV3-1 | TGTGCCAGCAGCCAAGTGGGGGAGTCGAACACCGGGGAGCTGTTTTTT | CASSQVGESNTGELFF
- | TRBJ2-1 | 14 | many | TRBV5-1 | TGCGCCAGCAGTGGTCGAGCGCGCAGCGATGAGCAGTTCTTC | CASSGRARSDEQFF
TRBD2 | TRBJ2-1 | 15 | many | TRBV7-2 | TGTGCCAGCAGCTTAGCAGCGGGAGGCTACAATGAGCAGTTCTTC | CASSLAAGGYNEQFF
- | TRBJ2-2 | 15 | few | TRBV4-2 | TGTGCCAGCAGCCAAGCAGGGAGCAACACCGGGGAGCTGTTTTTT | CASSQAGSNTGELFF
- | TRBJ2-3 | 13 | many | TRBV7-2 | TGTGCCAGCAGCTTAGATGGGTGGGATACGCAGTATTTT | CASSLDGWDTQYF